This T cell receptor beta chain originates from a study of T cells after yellow fever vaccination. Study-wide background: In the case of low-cell-number fractions, SMART-Seq v4 Ultra Low Input was used for preparation.

This CDR3 has 16 amino acids. Germline V gene lookup returns CDR1 LGHNA and CDR2 YSLEER. V was cut by 4 bases and J by 2 bases, with 17 bases left in between. At least ten counts were recorded for this clonotype. Its antigen is unidentified. As TCR cDNA was made by 5'RACE template switching, a universal primer site and UMIs were added. TCRdb re-called the 5' RACE reads through MiXCR, storing one row per CDR3 protein. This sample yields about 580,000 distinct CDR3 sequences, of which roughly a sixth are seen a single time; roughly a sixth belongs to the top ten. Broader study findings: A limited proportion of clonotypes was detected within both the CD4 and CD8 compartments. Re-detected after boosting: most primary clones, more than 95% of CD4 and over 80% of CD8.

Sequenced material: PBMCs, taken around 5 days after the first yellow fever vaccination. V gene TRBV4-3 combines with J gene TRBJ1-2, with D perhaps TRBD1 (6 bases). The TCR comes from a man aged 18-30 years who received the YFV17D yellow fever vaccine. The CDR3 loop reads CASSRTRYQGNYGYTF. CDR3 nucleotide sequence: TGCGCCAGCAGCCGGACCAGATATCAGGGGAACTATGGCTACACCTTC.